This TCR beta chain was observed in a study of blood T cell repertoires in COVID-19. Participants came from fewer than 25 US areas, aged roughly 18 to 95 years. Clones were sequenced by immunoSEQ multiplex PCR, and TCRdb holds only the in-frame ones, with some missing. Seen here are a few hundred thousand clones, 70% to 90% observed once, and the top ten hold roughly 4.3%. The sequenced material came from PBMCs or T cells enriched from blood (not recorded which). The TCR originated in a woman aged 25-40 years who had recovered from COVID-19.

CDR3 in amino acids: CASSVIAGNTIYF. CDR3 nucleotide sequence: TGTGCCAGCAGCGTGATAGCTGGAAACACCATATATTTT. This rearrangement joins TRBV6-5 to TRBJ1-3, with no clear D. Germline CDR1 is MNHEY and CDR2 is SVGAGI. The V end was cut by 6 bases, the J end by 2 bases, with 8 bases between. The CDR3 has 13 amino acids.